A single sample is the source of the 9 T cell receptor beta chains below, sequenced in a study of blood T cell repertoires in COVID-19. Assay: immunoSEQ multiplex PCR; the TCRdb copy retains only in-frame clones and omits some. The sample lists 150,000 to 200,000 clones, over 75% occurring once. Material for sequencing was peripheral blood. The receptors were gathered from a man aged 45 to 65 who had recovered from COVID-19.

The rearrangement joins TRBV11-3 to TRBJ2-5, with 11 bases aligning to TRBD2. The CDR3 runs 17 residues. CDR1 and CDR2 (germline): SGHNT, YENEEA. The trim removed 4 bases at V and 1 base at J, leaving 8 bases unmatched. Here the CDR3 reads CASSSSLGTSGQETQYF. The CDR3 DNA sequence: TGTGCCAGCAGCTCGAGCCTCGGGACTAGCGGCCAAGAGACCCAGTACTTC.

The chain couples TRBV19 to TRBJ2-3; D gene uncertain. Trimming took off 5 bases at V and 0 bases at J, with 6 bases between the two ends. The CDR3 is 13 amino acids. Germline CDR1 reads LNHDA; CDR2 reads SQIVND (reference sequence). The CDR3 DNA follows: TGTGCCAGTAGTCCGTATAGCACAGATACGCAGTATTTT. It translates to CASSPYSTDTQYF.

The count of this clone is one. V usage is TRBV29-1 and J usage is TRBJ2-7, with D maybe TRBD2 (5 bases). This CDR3 spans 11 amino acids. Germline V lookup: CDR1 SQVTM, CDR2 ANQGSEA. Trimming stripped 5 bases from V and 5 bases from J, with 10 bases between. The CDR3 sequence is CSVKTADEQYF. In nucleotides, the CDR3 is TGCAGCGTTAAAACAGCGGACGAGCAGTACTTC.

The chain combines TRBV6-2 or TRBV6-3 with TRBJ1-3; weak D call: TRBD1 (5 bases). Trimming cost V 2 bases and J 2 bases, with 10 bases left between them. There are 15 residues in the CDR3. Germline CDR1 MNHEY, CDR2 SVGEGT. The CDR3 sequence: CASSYTPRAGNTIYF. The CDR3 DNA reads as TGTGCCAGCAGTTACACCCCCAGGGCTGGAAACACCATATATTTT.

The DNA for the CDR3 is TGTGCCAGCAGCCAAGCACTAGAGGTAGCGGGATACAATGAGCAGTTCTTC. It is translated as CASSQALEVAGYNEQFF. The chain uses TRBV3-1 (or the pseudogene TRBV3-2) and TRBJ2-1, with 8 bases fitting TRBD2. Germline lookup yields CDR1 LGHDT and CDR2 YNNKEL (reference sequence). V lost 1 base, J lost 4 bases, and 9 bases stayed unmatched. This CDR3 contains 17 residues.

The chain links TRBV5-1 to TRBJ2-1; TRBD2 is a possible D gene (7 bases). Trimming took off 5 bases at V and 6 bases at J, with 15 bases between the two ends. The germline V gene has CDR1 SGHRS and CDR2 YFSETQ. The CDR3 sequence is 14 residues long. In DNA, the CDR3 is TGCGCCAGCAGTTGGGAGGGAGGGGGCAATGAGCAGTTCTTC. It specifies CASSWEGGGNEQFF. The full variable domain, with the rest looked up from reference TRBV5-1 and TRBJ2-1, is KAGVTQTPRYLIKTRGQQVTLSCSPISGHRSVSWYQQTPGQGLQFLFEYFSETQRNKGNFPGRFSGRQFSNSRSEMNVSTLELGDSALYLCASSWEGGGNEQFFGPGTRLTVL.

J is TRBJ1-2 and V is TRBV28; perhaps TRBD1 as D (6 bases). The CDR3 has 11 amino acids. Germline values: CDR1 MDHEN, CDR2 SYDVKM. The ends were cut back, 8 bases at V and 4 bases at J, with 8 bases in the middle. CDR3 sequence (DNA): TGTGCCAGCCGGACAGCCTATGGCTACACCTTC. It is translated as CASRTAYGYTF.

This clone was seen a handful of times. The V call is TRBV5-1, the J call TRBJ2-2, with a possible D match to TRBD2 (5 bases). V lost 4 bases to trimming and J lost 4 bases, with 14 bases between them. Germline V CDR1 and CDR2: SGHRS, YFSETQ. The CDR3 is 15 amino acids. DNA of the CDR3: TGCGCCAGCAGCACCAACCAGCGGAGCACCGGGGAGCTGTTTTTT. It encodes CASSTNQRSTGELFF.

The chain combines TRBV7-9 with TRBJ1-1; D ambiguous. Trimming removed 5 bases from V and 0 bases from J, with 16 bases in between. This CDR3 has 16 amino acids. Germline CDR1 reads SEHNR; CDR2 reads FQNEAQ (reference sequence). CDR3: CASSGPRGWVNTEAFF. The CDR3 DNA follows: TGTGCCAGCAGCGGCCCTCGCGGGTGGGTGAACACTGAAGCTTTCTTT.